Below are 12 T cell receptor beta chains sequenced from a single sample in a study of blood T cell repertoires in COVID-19. TCRdb keeps only in-frame clones here, not all; method: immunoSEQ multiplex PCR. Of about 54,000 clones in the sample, around 93% are singletons; the top ten hold around 7%. The sequencing sample was made of peripheral blood. The receptors shown here come from a woman in her sixties with active or convalescent COVID-19.

The chain carries TRBV2 and TRBJ1-1; D may be TRBD1 (5 bases). The V and J ends lost 7 bases and 4 bases respectively, with 10 bases between them. This CDR3 is 12 amino acids long. Germline V gene data show CDR1 as SNHLY and CDR2 as FYNNEI. In DNA, the CDR3 is TGTGCCAGCAACGTCAGGGCCACTGAAGCTTTCTTT. This encodes CASNVRATEAFF.

This chain joins TRBV2 and TRBJ2-1; TRBD1 agrees at 9 bases. Trimming cost V 5 bases and J 8 bases; bases outside gene matches: 4. Germline values: CDR1 SNHLY, CDR2 FYNNEI. The CDR3 sequence is 13 residues long. CDR3 DNA: TGTGCCAGCAGTCTGGACAGGGGCGATGAGCAGTTCTTC. Amino acids: CASSLDRGDEQFF.

The chain has TRBV5-1 and TRBJ1-1; 9 bases fit TRBD1. The CDR3 contains 15 residues. Looked up from germline, CDR1 is SGHRS and CDR2 is YFSETQ. Unmatched junction bases numbered 7, after V lost 5 bases and J lost 2 bases. CDR3 loop: CASRTQTGGNTEAFF. Written as DNA, the CDR3 is TGCGCCAGCAGAACTCAGACAGGGGGAAACACTGAAGCTTTCTTT.

The chain carries TRBV30 and TRBJ1-5; D is uncertain. V gave up 1 base and J gave up 5 bases, with 18 bases separating them. CDR3 length equals 16 residues. Germline CDR1 GTSNPN, CDR2 SVGIG (reference sequence). This CDR3 is CAWSDPTRGLYQPQHF. For the CDR3, the DNA is TGTGCCTGGAGTGACCCCACCCGGGGTCTCTATCAGCCCCAGCATTTT. The variable domain in full, completed from reference TRBV30 and TRBJ1-5, reads SQTIHQWPATLVQPVGSPLSLECTVEGTSNPNLYWYRQAAGRGLQLLFYSVGIGQISSEVPQNLSASRPQDRQFILSSKKLLLSDSGFYLCAWSDPTRGLYQPQHFGDGTRLSIL.

J is TRBJ1-1 and V is TRBV6-2 or TRBV6-3; 8 nucleotides match TRBD1. Germline V gene lookup returns CDR1 MNHEY and CDR2 SVGEGT. With V trimmed by 6 bases and J by 11 bases, 5 bases remained unmatched. This CDR3 has 11 residues. The CDR3 nucleotides are TGTGCCAGCAGCCCTGACAGGGGCGCTTTCTTT. It translates to CASSPDRGAFF.

Only a few counts were recorded for this clone. The chain combines TRBV28 with TRBJ2-5; the D gene is possibly TRBD2 (6 bases). The germline V gene encodes CDR1 MDHEN and CDR2 SYDVKM. The length of the CDR3 is 13 residues. With 3 bases removed from V and 5 bases from J, the gap between germline ends came to 10 bases. The CDR3 sequence is CASSLGGGETQYF. CDR3 in DNA: TGTGCCAGCAGTTTGGGGGGTGGCGAGACCCAGTACTTC.

The gene calls are TRBV5-1 and TRBJ1-5; TRBD1 agrees at 10 bases. CDR1 is SGHRS and CDR2 is YFSETQ in the germline V gene. V was clipped by 0 bases and J by 5 bases; unmatched bases: 2. There are 15 residues in the CDR3. CDR3: CASSLAGQGYQPQHF. The CDR3 DNA sequence: TGCGCCAGCAGCTTGGCGGGACAGGGGTATCAGCCCCAGCATTTT.

Points on this clone: The sample has other DNA sequences that encode this CDR3 too. The V and J genes are TRBV2 and TRBJ1-5; TRBD1 aligns across 7 bases. V dropped 8 bases and J dropped 7; count of bases not matched to a gene: 8. Germline V gene lookup returns CDR1 SNHLY and CDR2 FYNNEI. The CDR3 runs 13 residues. In DNA, the CDR3 is TGTGCCAGCGAGAGACAGGGAAACCAGCCCCAGCATTTT. Translating it yields CASERQGNQPQHF.

The V call is TRBV28, the J call TRBJ2-5; D uncertain. Germline V lookup: CDR1 MDHEN, CDR2 SYDVKM. The CDR3 length is 15 residues. Trimming stripped 2 bases from V and 4 bases from J, with 14 bases between. The CDR3, as DNA: TGTGCCAGCAGTTTAAGCAGGATGCCTGCAGAGACCCAGTACTTC. This codes for CASSLSRMPAETQYF.

V is TRBV25-1 and J is TRBJ2-3, with D maybe TRBD1 (5 bases). V lost 8 bases and J 5 bases, leaving 8 bases between the germline ends. CDR3 length: 11 residues. Germline V gene data show CDR1 as MGHDK and CDR2 as SYGVNS. The CDR3 is CASSQGDTQYF. The DNA for the CDR3 is TGTGCCAGCTCTCAGGGAGATACGCAGTATTTT.

The gene calls are TRBV29-1 and TRBJ2-1, with 8 nucleotides matching TRBD2. CDR1 is SQVTM, CDR2 ANQGSEA, per germline. V was clipped by 0 bases and J by 6 bases; unmatched bases: 10. CDR3 length: 16 amino acids. The CDR3 sequence: CSVEDLVGLGVNEQFF. The CDR3 bases are TGCAGCGTTGAAGATCTTGTGGGACTAGGTGTCAATGAGCAGTTCTTC.

This sequence joins TRBV28 and TRBJ1-2; 7 bases fit TRBD1. This CDR3 region has 12 residues. The germline gives CDR1 MDHEN, CDR2 SYDVKM. V lost 10 bases to trimming and J lost 8 bases; unmatched junction nucleotides: 10. The CDR3 protein is CATQGDSGGYTF. DNA for the CDR3: TGTGCCACCCAGGGGGATTCGGGGGGCTACACCTTC.